This TCR beta chain appears in the sequencing data of a study of T cell responses to AZD1222 COVID-19 vaccine. Measured with immunoSEQ multiplex PCR; TCRdb has only the in-frame clones, and not every one. This table has around 110,000 clones, roughly 87% appearing once. Details on this clone: The antigen is undetermined.

The CDR3 extends over 15 amino acids. With 0 bases removed from V and 9 bases from J, the gap between germline ends came to 15 bases. Germline loops: CDR1 SGHDN, CDR2 FVKESK. Notes on the study in general: The repertoires were collected only after the peak T cell response.

The source is an adult in good health. Sequenced here: peripheral blood, sampled on day 0 of AZD1222 vaccination. The J gene is TRBJ2-1, the V gene TRBV14, with D maybe TRBD2 (7 bases). This chain's CDR3 is CASSQDRGAVFEQFF. CDR3 DNA: TGTGCCAGCAGCCAAGACCGGGGGGCGGTATTTGAGCAGTTCTTC. The full variable domain, completed using reference TRBV14 and TRBJ2-1, is EAGVTQFPSHSVIEKGQTVTLRCDPISGHDNLYWYRRVMGKEIKFLLHFVKESKQDESGMPNNRFLAERTGGTYSTLKVQPAELEDSGVYFCASSQDRGAVFEQFFGPGTRLTVL.